This T cell receptor (beta chain) derives from a study of blood T cell repertoires in COVID-19. Study background: Samples of COVID-19 (acute and convalescent) were obtained from the United States, Italy and Spain. Sample material is recorded as cDNA or gDNA derived from T cells, B-cell-depleted T cells, or PBMCs.

Generated by immunoSEQ multiplex PCR, the TCRdb table keeps only in-frame clones and is missing some. The table has 250,000 to 350,000 clones, 86% seen once. While infection was still active, Seattle patients were enrolled and then followed longitudinally. This TCR was recovered from a woman in her 70s with COVID-19, enrolled during active disease. The sequenced material came from peripheral blood.

CDR3 protein: CTSSQATGNTNYGYTF. The CDR3, as DNA: TGCACCAGCAGCCAAGCCACAGGGAACACTAACTATGGCTACACCTTC. The chain is built from TRBV1 and TRBJ1-2; TRBD1 was called by the table and not checked on the DNA. TRBV1 is shown as a pseudogene. The CDR3 length is 16 residues.